This T cell receptor (beta chain) comes out of a study of T cells after yellow fever vaccination (dated by TCRdb to between 2018 and 2020). Concerning the study at large: Libraries from fractions with low cell numbers were prepared with the SMART-Seq v4 Ultra Low Input RNA kit. To track T-cell clones before and after primary and booster YFV17D yellow fever vaccination, bulk TCR alpha and beta repertoires were sequenced longitudinally. Two healthy male donors, one aged 18 to 29 and one aged 30 to 39 years, made up the cohort. Blood was drawn at multiple timepoints before and after primary and secondary immunization, with bulk PBMC replicates and cell subsets isolated. Paper-wide results and their limitations: A small fraction of clonotypes showed up in both the CD4 and CD8 compartments, probably as a result of convergent recombination. Most clones expanded after primary vaccination were re-detected after the booster (96% of CD4 and roughly 85% of CD8), suggesting broad memory maintenance. Because the study included only two donors, the extent to which the findings can be generalized is limited. Compared with the primary T-cell response, the secondary T-cell response was weaker but faster, peaking on day 5 rather than day 15. FACS-sorted repertoires could contain abundant contaminating clonotypes from the bulk population, so computational filtering was required.

This specimen's treatment or condition label, per the study, means: live attenuated yellow fever vaccine strain. At every blood-draw timepoint, two biological replicates of bulk PBMCs were collected. A standard Ficoll-Paque protocol was used to isolate PBMCs from peripheral blood. TriZol was used to extract RNA from bulk PBMCs, from CD4 and CD8 fractions, and from dextramer-positive and dextramer-negative fractions. The CDR3 runs 14 residues from the cysteine to the phenylalanine. The retained sequence is limited to the CDR3, 42 bases, with the frame set at the first base. CDR1 LGHDT and CDR2 YNNKEL are derived from the germline V gene (reference sequence). The germline ends are 8 bases apart after V is trimmed by 1 base and J by 5 bases. This clonotype was counted ten times or more. Its antigen has not been determined. There are no base qualities to consult, and no much larger clone falls within one base.

TCR cDNA was synthesized by 5'RACE template switching, through which a universal primer site and unique molecular identifiers were introduced. cDNA synthesis was primed from both the TCR alpha and TCR beta constant segments. Library amplification used two PCR steps, and the second PCR step added sample barcodes and sequencing adapters. Libraries were sequenced on Illumina HiSeq 2500 (2x100 bp) or NovaSeq (2x150 bp). In the paper's pipeline: Reads were demultiplexed and collapsed into UMI consensus sequences with MIGEC, and V(D)J alignment was performed with MiXCR. Clonotypes responding to the vaccine were identified with edgeR on replicate PBMC samples, with the criteria of FDR below 0.01 and a log2 fold change above 5 up to day 15. Bulk clonotypes were assigned CD4 or CD8 identity according to which sequenced CD4 or CD8 repertoire held them at higher abundance. Through fastp at Q25 and MiXCR, TCRdb rebuilt clones from the public reads, retaining in-frame beta chains. CDR3 protein duplicates are merged, each entry listing the most common genes and DNA. It is TCRdb's table, rather than the study itself, that gives the V and J calls and clone size. This sample has around 600,000 distinct CDR3 sequences in its table, and 9% to 15% of those were observed once. More than 13% of the sample goes to the ten largest clones.

The sequence was collected from a young man who received the YFV17D yellow fever vaccine. Sample: PBMCs, taken on the day of the yellow fever booster vaccination. The chain links TRBV3-1 with TRBJ2-2; the D gene identity is not certain. CDR3 sequence: CASSQVSRTGELFF. The nucleotide sequence is TGTGCCAGCAGCCAAGTGTCCCGGACCGGGGAGCTGTTTTTT. Outside the CDR3, residues come from the reference TRBV3-1 and TRBJ2-2 proteins, so the full variable domain is: DTAVSQTPKYLVTQMGNDKSIKCEQNLGHDTMYWYKQDSKKFLKIMFSYNNKELIINETVPNRFSPKSPDKAHLNLHINSLELGDSAVYFCASSQVSRTGELFFGEGSRLTVL.